This TCR beta chain stems from a study of identical twins (dated by TCRdb to about 2016). For the study in its entirety: The study deep-sequenced TCR alpha and beta repertoires from monozygotic twins, unrelated adults of various ages and cord blood to test whether fetal clonotypes persist. To rule out contamination, replicate twin experiments were performed at different times with different library preparation protocols. General study outcomes and caveats: Abundant cord blood beta clonotypes carried fewer insertions; young adult naive repertoires showed a weaker similar trend, while memory repertoires showed none. Excess twin sharing in beta out-of-frame sequences was weaker because fewer shared sequences lowered the signal-to-noise ratio. Because the same donors could not be followed over many years, the conclusions relied on cross-sectional statistical analysis. In monozygotic twins, out-of-frame TCR alpha sharing was systematically underestimated by recombination models, although the models agreed with sharing between unrelated individuals. Zero-insertion analyses could be partly confounded by invariant T cells such as MAIT and iNKT, although diverse VJ usage argued against such confounding for most clonotypes. Compared with coincidental sharing between unrelated individuals, out-of-frame TCR alpha sequences shared between twins showed an excess of sequences with low generation probability.

Turning to this clonotype: The antigen it binds to is not known. Base qualities were left out, and no much larger clone turns up one base away.

CDR1 MNHEY and CDR2 SMNVEV were looked up in the germline V gene (reference sequence). There are 16 amino acids in the CDR3, from cysteine to phenylalanine inclusive. Only the CDR3 region is kept as DNA, spanning 48 bases read in frame from base 1. V is cut back by 2 bases and J by 5 bases, with 7 bases in the junction unmatched. Every donor in the study was a healthy Caucasian. Three pairs of female monozygotic twins, all aged 18 to 29 years, were included in the twin cohort. Positive isolation kits from Invitrogen were used to isolate the CD4+ and CD8+ T cell populations. The library was built by means of 5' RACE. The sequencing machine was an Illumina HiSeq 2000. A universal primer binding site was introduced by template switching, and a unique molecular identifier was present in the final cDNA, enabling accurate counting of TCR cDNA molecules. Specific primers in the conserved constant-segment region were used to synthesize first-strand cDNA for TCR alpha and beta chains. To control for contamination, every cDNA library was double barcoded, receiving both a SMART-Mk sample barcode and Illumina barcodes. TruSeq adapter sequences and Illumina sample barcodes were added in two successive PCR steps. The Illumina HiSeq platform was used with custom primers to sequence TCR alpha and beta cDNA libraries. The original pipeline was this. Raw reads were processed with MiGEC to extract unique molecular identifiers, and MiXCR was used to determine CDR3 positions. For each individual, recombination models were inferred using an EM algorithm with the repgenHMM and IGoR tools. The analysis of shared clonotypes was done with the tcR package in R, with sharing normalized by the product of cloneset sizes. To study raw recombination free of thymic and clonal selection effects, out-of-frame nonproductive sequences were analyzed. The raw public data were reprocessed by TCRdb itself: fastp quality trimming at Q25, MiXCR clonotype calling, in-frame beta chains only. Rows merge per CDR3 protein into single entries with the most common DNA and genes. None of the V and J calls come from the authors' own analysis; TCRdb made them. In all, the sample holds 500,000 to 600,000 distinct CDR3 sequences, and approximately 22% of those were seen once. The top ten clonotypes cover 0.91% of the sample.

A further study also used this sample, focusing on T cells expressing NK-cell markers. The second study also describes: Three sorted T-cell subsets (CD3+CD56+NKG2C+, CD3+CD56+NKG2C- and CD3+CD56-NKG2C+) from several donors had their TCR beta-chain repertoires profiled. Among the eight sequenced donors, seven were HCMV-seropositive and one was HCMV-seronegative. In several experiments an anti-gammadeltaTCR antibody was added to restrict sorting to alphabetaTCR-expressing T cells. In six donors, the dominant CD3+CD56+NKG2C+ clonotypes ranked among the top 10 CD8+ clonotypes, making up about 1.0-7.5% of CD8+ T cells. Those dominant clonotypes were again the most abundant among CD3+CD56-NKG2C+ cells in a handful of donors, at roughly 25-60.1%. Whether the expanded NKG2C-expressing T cell clones were specific for HCMV antigens remained unclear. Randomly selected healthy volunteers, three men and five women, were used as the eight sequenced donors. HCMV-specific IgG was detected in serum with a commercial ELISA kit to determine HCMV serostatus. Reads were demultiplexed and grouped by UMI with MIGEC, and clonotypes were assembled and quantified with MiTCR. To exclude erroneous sequences, any TCR cDNA sequence not supported by at least two reads was discarded. The tcR package was used for downstream repertoire analysis, and clonotypes were matched across fractions by CDR3 nucleotide sequence plus V segment. VDJmatch was used to annotate antigen specificity against VDJdb, with one amino acid substitution in CDR3 permitted.

Sequencing input: CD4+ T cells sorted from blood. The receptor chain draws on TRBV27 and TRBJ2-7, with TRBD1 matching 12 junction bases. The receptor was derived from a woman aged 18-29 years in good health. The CDR3 reads as follows: CASSLTGTGGLHEQYF. The DNA reads as follows: TGTGCCAGCAGTTTAACCGGGACAGGGGGCTTGCACGAGCAGTACTTC.